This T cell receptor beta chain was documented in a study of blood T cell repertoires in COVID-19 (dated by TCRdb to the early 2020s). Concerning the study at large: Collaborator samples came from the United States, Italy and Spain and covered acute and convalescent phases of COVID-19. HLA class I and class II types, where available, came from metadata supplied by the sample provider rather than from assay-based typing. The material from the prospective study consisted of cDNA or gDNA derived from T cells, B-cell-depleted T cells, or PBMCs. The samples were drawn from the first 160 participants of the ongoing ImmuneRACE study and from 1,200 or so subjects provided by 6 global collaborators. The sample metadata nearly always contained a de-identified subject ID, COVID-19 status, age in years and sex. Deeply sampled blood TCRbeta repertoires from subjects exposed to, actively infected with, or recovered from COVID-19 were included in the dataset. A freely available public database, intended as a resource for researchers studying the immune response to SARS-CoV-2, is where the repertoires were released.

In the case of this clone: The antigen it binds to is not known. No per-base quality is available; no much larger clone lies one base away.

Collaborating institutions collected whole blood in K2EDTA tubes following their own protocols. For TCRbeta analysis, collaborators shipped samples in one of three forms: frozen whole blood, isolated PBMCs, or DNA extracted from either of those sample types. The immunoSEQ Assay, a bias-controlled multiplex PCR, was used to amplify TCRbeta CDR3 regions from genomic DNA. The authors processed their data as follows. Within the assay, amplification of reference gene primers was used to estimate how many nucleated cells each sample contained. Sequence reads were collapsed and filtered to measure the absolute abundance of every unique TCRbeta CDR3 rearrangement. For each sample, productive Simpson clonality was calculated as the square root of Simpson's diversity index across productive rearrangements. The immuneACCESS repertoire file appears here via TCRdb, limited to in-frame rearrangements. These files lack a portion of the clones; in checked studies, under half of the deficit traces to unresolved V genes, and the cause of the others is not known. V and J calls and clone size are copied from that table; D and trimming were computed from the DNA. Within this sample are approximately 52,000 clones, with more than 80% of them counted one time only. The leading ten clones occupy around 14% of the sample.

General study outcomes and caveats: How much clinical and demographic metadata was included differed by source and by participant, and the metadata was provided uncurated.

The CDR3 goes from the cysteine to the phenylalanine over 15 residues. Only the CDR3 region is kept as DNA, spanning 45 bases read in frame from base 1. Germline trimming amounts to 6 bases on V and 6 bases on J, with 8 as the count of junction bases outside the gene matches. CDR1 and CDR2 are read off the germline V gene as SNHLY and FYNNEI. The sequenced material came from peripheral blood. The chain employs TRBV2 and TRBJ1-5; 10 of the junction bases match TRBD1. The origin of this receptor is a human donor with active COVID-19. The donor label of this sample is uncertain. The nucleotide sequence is TGTGCCAGCAGGTTCGGGACAGGGGCGGGTCAGCCCCAGCATTTT. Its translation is CASRFGTGAGQPQHF.